This T cell receptor (beta chain) was profiled in a study of PD-1 blockade in classical Hodgkin lymphoma. About the research overall: Intravenous delivery of nivolumab at 3 mg/kg to patients occurred every 2 weeks. Study-wide points: The CD4+ diversity rise by C4D1 was clearest in complete responders.

Clones were sequenced by immunoSEQ multiplex PCR, and TCRdb holds only the in-frame ones, with some missing. Of about 19,000 clones detected, around 85% appear once; the ten largest clones hold approximately 6.3%. Following autologous stem cell transplantation, relapse occurred in every patient, and exposure to brentuximab vedotin varied. To note about this clone: Its antigen remains unknown.

The sequence derives from a human donor with classical Hodgkin lymphoma. Sequencing was performed on peripheral blood mononuclear cells (PBMCs), taken at baseline.

Here the CDR3 DNA reads TGTGCCAGCAGTTTGACGGGACAGGGCCTCTATGGCTACACCTTC. This codes for CASSLTGQGLYGYTF. The V gene is TRBV28, the J gene TRBJ1-2; 9 nucleotides agree with TRBD1. Germline CDR1 is MDHEN and CDR2 is SYDVKM. The V segment lost 3 bases and the J segment 4 bases; nucleotides outside the gene matches: 6. The CDR3 is 15 residues long.